Listed here are 25 T cell receptor beta chains from one sample, sequenced in a study of T cell repertoires in cytomegalovirus infection. Their cognate antigens are unknown. TCRdb reanalysed the reads using MiXCR and keeps one entry per CDR3 protein. The repertoire holds about 920,000 distinct CDR3 sequences, with roughly 30% as singletons. The sequencing here drew on cultured CD8+ T cells from PBMCs, taken from culture after CMV antigen stimulation. The receptors here all came from a human donor in good health (CMV status not recorded). Some clones in this sample may be carry-over from other donors' samples.

The V and J genes are TRBV19 and TRBJ2-7; D unclear. V was clipped by 5 bases and J by 0 bases, with 8 bases between them. The CDR3 covers 13 residues. Germline CDR1 reads LNHDA; CDR2 reads SQIVND (reference sequence). CDR3: CASSAGPSYEQYV. DNA for the CDR3: TGTGCCAGTAGTGCCGGGCCCTCCTACGAGCAGTACGTC.

This clonotype was observed at least ten times. The chain is built from TRBV11-2 and TRBJ1-6; 7 bases line up with TRBD1. From germline, CDR1 is SGHAT and CDR2 FQNNGV. J gave up 3 bases and V 3 bases, and 5 bases lay outside the gene matches. This CDR3 region has 16 residues. The CDR3 bases are TGTGCCAGCAGCTTGGGGGGACAGCTCTATAATTCACCCCTCCACTTT. It codes for CASSLGGQLYNSPLHF.

This clonotype was picked up a small number of times. The J gene is TRBJ2-2, the V gene TRBV28; D gene ambiguous. Germline values: CDR1 MDHEN, CDR2 SYDVKM. The V gene lost 4 bases and the J gene lost 0 bases, with 12 bases spanning the gap. The CDR3 consists of 16 residues. The CDR3 coding sequence is TGTGCCAGCAGTTCCCCCCCCCCAGCGAACACCGGGGAGCTGTTTTTT. Translation gives CASSSPPPANTGELFF. The whole variable domain, remainder taken from reference TRBV28 and TRBJ2-2, is DVKVTQSSRYLVKRTGEKVFLECVQDMDHENMFWYRQDPGLGLRLIYFSYDVKMKEKGDIPEGYSVSREKKERFSLILESASTNQTSMYLCASSSPPPANTGELFFGEGSRLTVL.

This clonotype was detected a few times. The rearrangement links TRBV4-1 to TRBJ2-7, with D maybe TRBD1 (6 bases). In germline, CDR1 is MGHRA, CDR2 YSYEKL. The CDR3 is 15 amino acids. The V end lost 0 bases, the J end lost 4 bases, and 13 bases lay between the germline ends. Here the CDR3 DNA reads TGCGCCAGCAGCCAAGAAACAGGGCCAGGGTACGAGCAGTACTTC. Its protein product is CASSQETGPGYEQYF.

This chain connects TRBV4-2 to TRBJ1-1; no clear D gene. The CDR3 spans 14 residues. Germline V CDR1 and CDR2: LGHNA, YNFKEQ. The V and J ends lost 4 bases and 3 bases respectively, with 12 bases between them. The CDR3 coding sequence is TGTGCCAGCAGCCCCCAGCCGACGGACACTGAAGCTTTCTTT. This codes for CASSPQPTDTEAFF.

This clonotype was seen only a few times. The CDR3 DNA is TGTGCCAGCTCACCCCCTCCCAACAGCAAACAAGAGACCCAGTACTTC. It encodes CASSPPPNSKQETQYF. This chain connects TRBV18 to TRBJ2-5; D is undetermined. The CDR3 is 16 amino acids. Germline CDR1 reads KGHSH; CDR2 reads LQKENI. The ends were cut back, 3 bases at V and 2 bases at J, with 16 bases in the middle.

The chain combines TRBV7-6 with TRBJ1-1, with D unresolved. The CDR3 extends over 15 amino acids. Between the trimmed V and J ends, which lost 6 bases and 0 bases, there was a span of 14 bases. Germline V gives CDR1 SGHVS, CDR2 FNYEAQ. This CDR3 reads CASRLDYDMNTEAFF. For the CDR3, the DNA is TGTGCCAGCAGACTGGATTACGACATGAACACTGAAGCTTTCTTT.

CDR3 region: CAISVEETNTGELFF. The CDR3 bases are TGTGCCATCAGTGTCGAGGAAACTAACACCGGGGAGCTGTTTTTT. This chain joins TRBV10-3 and TRBJ2-2; no clear D. The germline V and J ends were trimmed by 4 bases and 2 bases, with 11 bases remaining between them. The CDR3 length is 15 residues. Germline CDR1 and CDR2: ENHRY and SYGVKD.

This clonotype was seen just once. The genes are TRBV12-3 or TRBV12-4 and TRBJ2-5, with TRBD1 identical over 7 bases. The CDR3 loop spans 17 amino acids. J lost 1 base, V lost 3 bases, and 11 bases had no gene match. CDR3 sequence: CASSFKFMGQIQETQYF. The CDR3 DNA follows: TGTGCCAGCAGTTTCAAGTTCATGGGACAGATCCAAGAGACCCAGTACTTC.

As concerns this clonotype: A read error may be the cause here, since a much bigger clone is one base away. The gene calls are TRBV12-3 or TRBV12-4 and TRBJ2-7; TRBD1 matches 8 bases. Trimming removed 1 base from V and 0 bases from J; junction bases left unmatched: 2. The length of the CDR3 is 15 residues. CDR3 DNA sequence: TGTGCCAGCAGTTTAGGGACAGGGACCTCCTACGAGCAGTACGTC. This sequence encodes CASSLGTGTSYEQYV.

Only a few counts were recorded for this clonotype. V gene TRBV5-5 combines with J gene TRBJ2-1; D ambiguous. The CDR3 consists of 15 residues. V was pared by 6 bases and J by 1 base, with 14 bases between. Germline V gene sequence: CDR1 SGHKS, CDR2 YYEKEE (reference sequence). As DNA, the CDR3 is TGTGCCAGCACCATTGGCAGGCCTTCCTACAATGAGCAGTTCTTC. Amino acid sequence: CASTIGRPSYNEQFF.

This clonotype was recorded a few times. The chain links TRBV10-3 to TRBJ2-3; perhaps D is TRBD1 or TRBD2 (6 bases each). Germline CDR1 ENHRY, CDR2 SYGVKD. CDR3 length equals 14 residues. Trimming pared 8 bases from V and 5 bases from J, leaving 17 bases between. The CDR3 is CAIGFGGGEDTQYF. The CDR3 coding sequence is TGTGCCATCGGGTTCGGGGGCGGTGAAGATACGCAGTATTTT.

This clonotype appeared many times. The rearrangement joins TRBV7-9 to TRBJ1-1; a weak D match, TRBD1 (5 bases). Germline lookup yields CDR1 SEHNR and CDR2 FQNEAQ (reference sequence). V lost 0 bases, J lost 8 bases, and 10 bases lay in between. CDR3 length: 13 amino acids. The CDR3 DNA reads TGTGCCAGCAGCTTAGCCGGGACCGCCGAAGCTTTCTTT. Translated: CASSLAGTAEAFF.

This clonotype has a count of ten or more. This rearrangement joins TRBV7-9 to TRBJ1-2; TRBD1 matches at 7 bases. Losses at the gene ends were 5 bases for V and 1 base for J; bases not matched to a gene: 7. Germline V lookup: CDR1 SEHNR, CDR2 FQNEAQ (reference sequence). The CDR3 loop spans 15 amino acids. CDR3 sequence: CASSRPGQINYGYTF. CDR3 coding DNA: TGTGCCAGCAGCAGACCGGGACAGATTAACTATGGCTACACCTTC.

This clonotype was detected ten times or more. The chain is built from TRBV7-9 and TRBJ1-1, with D unresolved. The germline CDR1 and CDR2 sequences are SEHNR and FQNEAQ (reference sequence). V lost 1 base to trimming and J lost 5 bases, with 5 bases between them. The CDR3 totals 12 residues. The CDR3 loop is CASSLVITEAFF. DNA of the CDR3: TGTGCCAGCAGCTTAGTGATTACTGAAGCTTTCTTT. The entire variable domain, with the rest obtained from reference TRBV7-9 and TRBJ1-1, is as follows: DTGVSQNPRHKITKRGQNVTFRCDPISEHNRLYWYRQTLGQGPEFLTYFQNEAQLEKSRLLSDRFSAERPKGSFSTLEIQRTEQGDSAMYLCASSLVITEAFFGQGTRLTVV.

The chain is built from TRBV9 and TRBJ1-2; D unresolved. The length of the CDR3 is 15 residues. The germline V gene has CDR1 SGDLS and CDR2 YYNGEE. Deletions cut 5 bases from V and 4 bases from J, with 18 bases between. CDR3 sequence reads: CASRATGGPGYGYTF. The CDR3 DNA sequence: TGTGCCAGCAGAGCCACCGGTGGGCCCGGCTATGGCTACACCTTC.

This clonotype was seen at least ten times. The chain is built from TRBV28 and TRBJ2-7, with TRBD1 as a possible D gene (8 bases). V lost 2 bases to trimming and J lost 7 bases, with 15 bases between them. Germline lookup yields CDR1 MDHEN and CDR2 SYDVKM. There are 14 residues in the CDR3. The CDR3 nucleotides read TGTGCCAGCAGTTTACCCGGACAGGGAGGGGAGCAGTACGTC. Amino acid sequence: CASSLPGQGGEQYV.

This rearrangement joins TRBV6-6 to TRBJ2-2; 8 bases match TRBD2. Germline assignment: CDR1 MNHNY and CDR2 SVGAGI (reference sequence). After removal of 6 bases from V and 4 bases from J, the junction contained 10 bases not matched to a gene. CDR3 length: 16 residues. This CDR3 is CASSPLRGGRTGELFF. DNA for the CDR3: TGTGCCAGCAGCCCCCTTCGGGGGGGCCGCACCGGGGAGCTGTTTTTT.

This clonotype has just a few counts. The J gene is TRBJ2-3, the V gene TRBV12-3 or TRBV12-4; D tentatively reads TRBD1 or TRBD2 (5 bases each). The CDR3 spans 13 residues. Trimming stripped 5 bases from V and 6 bases from J, with 12 bases between. CDR3: CASSLMGVDTQYF. The CDR3 DNA is TGTGCCAGCAGTCTAATGGGGGTGGATACGCAGTATTTT.

The chain uses TRBV11-1 and TRBJ1-1, with 9 positions matching TRBD1. CDR3 length: 15 amino acids. The germline gives CDR1 SGHAT, CDR2 FQDESV (reference sequence). Trimming at V came to 3 bases and at J to 8 bases, leaving 10 bases not matched to a gene. The CDR3 region has the DNA TGTGCCAGCAGCTTGACCGGGACAGGGAATGGAGAAGCTTTCTTT. Translated, it gives CASSLTGTGNGEAFF.

The chain joins TRBV28 to TRBJ1-2, with D unclear. Germline CDR1 MDHEN, CDR2 SYDVKM. V was clipped by 4 bases and J by 0 bases, with 24 bases between them. The CDR3 extends over 19 amino acids. The CDR3 DNA follows: TGTGCCAGCAGTTACCCCCAAACCCGGACTCTTCAAGCTAACTATGGCTACACCTTC. Encoded protein: CASSYPQTRTLQANYGYTF.

This clonotype was counted once. The chain uses TRBV11-3 and TRBJ2-1; D remains unclear. The V gene lost 5 bases and the J gene lost 4 bases, with 12 bases spanning the gap. Per the germline V gene, CDR1 is SGHNT and CDR2 is YENEEA. CDR3 size: 14 residues. The CDR3: CASSRDLMYNEQFF. In nucleotides, the CDR3 is TGTGCCAGCAGCCGAGACTTGATGTACAATGAGCAGTTCTTC. Using reference TRBV11-3 and TRBJ2-1 for the parts outside the CDR3, the full variable domain is EAGVVQSPRYKIIEKKQPVAFWCNPISGHNTLYWYLQNLGQGPELLIRYENEEAVDDSQLPKDRFSAERLKGVDSTLKIQPAELGDSAVYLCASSRDLMYNEQFFGPGTRLTVL.

This chain links TRBV27 with TRBJ2-3; 8 positions match TRBD2. V trimming: 7 bases; J trimming: 1 base; junction bases outside the gene matches: 7. Germline V gene data show CDR1 as MNHEY and CDR2 as SMNVEV (reference sequence). There are 15 residues in the CDR3. CDR3 protein: CASTPGGRRTDTQYF. Written as DNA, the CDR3 is TGTGCCAGCACCCCGGGAGGGCGGCGCACAGATACGCAGTATTTT.

In its sample, this clonotype was seen a few times. The J gene is TRBJ2-5, the V gene TRBV28, with TRBD2 identical over 12 bases. The CDR3 totals 16 residues. Germline values: CDR1 MDHEN, CDR2 SYDVKM. The junction had 5 bases not matched to a gene; V was cut back by 1 base and J by 5 bases. The CDR3 loop is CASSLLPSGGAETQYF. In DNA form, the CDR3 reads TGTGCCAGCAGTTTATTACCTAGCGGGGGGGCGGAGACCCAGTACTTC.

The chain employs TRBV6-1 and TRBJ1-5; 8 bases align to TRBD1. The ends lost 9 bases at V and 6 bases at J; junction bases unmatched: 13. CDR1 is MNHNS, CDR2 SASEGT, per germline. The CDR3 is 15 residues long. CDR3 residues: CASGSQGESGQPQHF. In nucleotides, the CDR3 is TGTGCCAGTGGGTCACAGGGGGAGTCTGGTCAGCCCCAGCATTTT.